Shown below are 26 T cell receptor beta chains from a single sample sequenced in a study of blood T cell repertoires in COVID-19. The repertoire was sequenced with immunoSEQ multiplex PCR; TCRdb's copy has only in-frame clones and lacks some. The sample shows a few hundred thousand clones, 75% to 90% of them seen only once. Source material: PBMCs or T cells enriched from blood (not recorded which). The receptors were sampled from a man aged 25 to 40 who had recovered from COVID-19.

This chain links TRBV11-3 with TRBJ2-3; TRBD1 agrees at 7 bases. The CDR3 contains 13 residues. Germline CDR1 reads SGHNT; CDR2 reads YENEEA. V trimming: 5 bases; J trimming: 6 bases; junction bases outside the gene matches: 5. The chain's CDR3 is CASSPGQADTQYF. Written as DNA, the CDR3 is TGTGCCAGCAGCCCTGGACAGGCCGATACGCAGTATTTT.

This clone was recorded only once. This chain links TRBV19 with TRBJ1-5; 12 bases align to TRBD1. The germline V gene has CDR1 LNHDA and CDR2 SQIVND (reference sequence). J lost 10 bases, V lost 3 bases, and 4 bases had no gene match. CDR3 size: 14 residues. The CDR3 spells CASSMGTGGSPQHF. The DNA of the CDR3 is TGTGCCAGTAGTATGGGGACAGGGGGCTCCCCCCAGCATTTT.

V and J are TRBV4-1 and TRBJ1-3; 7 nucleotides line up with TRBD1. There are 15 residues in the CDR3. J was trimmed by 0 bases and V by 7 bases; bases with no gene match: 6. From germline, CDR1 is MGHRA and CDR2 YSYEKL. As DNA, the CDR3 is TGCGCCAGCACGGACCAGGGGGTCTCTGGAAACACCATATATTTT. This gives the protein CASTDQGVSGNTIYF.

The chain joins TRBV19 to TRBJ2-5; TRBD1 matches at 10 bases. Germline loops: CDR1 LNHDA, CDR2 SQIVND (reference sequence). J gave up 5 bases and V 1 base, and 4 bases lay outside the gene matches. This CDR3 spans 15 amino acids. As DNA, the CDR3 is TGTGCCAGTAGTATAGCGACAGGGGGCGCGGAGACCCAGTACTTC. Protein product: CASSIATGGAETQYF.

The CDR3 is CASSRGRDGYTF. The DNA of the CDR3 is TGTGCCAGCAGCAGGGGCAGGGATGGCTACACCTTC. The chain joins TRBV3-1 (or the pseudogene TRBV3-2) to TRBJ1-2, with a tentative D call TRBD1 (5 bases). V lost 5 bases and J 6 bases, leaving 10 bases between the germline ends. The CDR3 is 12 amino acids. The germline CDR1 and CDR2 sequences are LGHDT and YNNKEL (reference sequence).

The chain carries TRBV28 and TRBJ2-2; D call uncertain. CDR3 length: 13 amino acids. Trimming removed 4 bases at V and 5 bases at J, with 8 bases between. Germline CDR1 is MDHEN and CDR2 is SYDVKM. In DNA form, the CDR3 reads TGTGCCAGCAGTTACGACGGGACCGGGGAGCTGTTTTTT. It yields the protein CASSYDGTGELFF.

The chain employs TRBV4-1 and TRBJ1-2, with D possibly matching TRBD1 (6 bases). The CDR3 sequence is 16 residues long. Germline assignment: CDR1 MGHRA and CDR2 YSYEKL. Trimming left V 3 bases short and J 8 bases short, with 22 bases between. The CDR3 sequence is CASSQKEGGGRQGYTF. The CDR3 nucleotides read TGCGCCAGCAGCCAGAAAGAGGGAGGGGGGAGGCAAGGCTACACCTTC.

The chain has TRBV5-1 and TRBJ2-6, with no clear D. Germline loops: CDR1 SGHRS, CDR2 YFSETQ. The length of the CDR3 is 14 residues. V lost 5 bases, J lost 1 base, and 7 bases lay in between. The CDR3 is CASRFQSGANVLTF. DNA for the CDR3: TGCGCCAGCAGATTTCAGTCTGGGGCCAACGTCCTGACTTTC.

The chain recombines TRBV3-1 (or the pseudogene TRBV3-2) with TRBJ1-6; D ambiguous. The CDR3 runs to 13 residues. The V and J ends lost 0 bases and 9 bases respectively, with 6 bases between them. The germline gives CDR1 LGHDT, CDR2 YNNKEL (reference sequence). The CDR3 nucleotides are TGTGCCAGCAGCCAAGACCAGATTTCACCCCTCCACTTT. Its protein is CASSQDQISPLHF.

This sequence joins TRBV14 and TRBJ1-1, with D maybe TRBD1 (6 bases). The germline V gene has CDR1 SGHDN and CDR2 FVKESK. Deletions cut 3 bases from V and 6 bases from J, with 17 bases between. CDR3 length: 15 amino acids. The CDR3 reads CASSHPQGRLAEAFF. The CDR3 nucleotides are TGTGCCAGCAGCCACCCACAGGGACGGTTAGCTGAAGCTTTCTTT.

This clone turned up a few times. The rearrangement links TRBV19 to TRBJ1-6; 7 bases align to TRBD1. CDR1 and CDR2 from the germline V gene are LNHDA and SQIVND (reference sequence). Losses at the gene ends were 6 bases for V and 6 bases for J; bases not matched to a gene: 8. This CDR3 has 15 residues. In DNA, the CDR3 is TGTGCCAGTAGATCAGGGGCAGGGGGTAATTCACCCCTCCACTTT. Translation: CASRSGAGGNSPLHF.

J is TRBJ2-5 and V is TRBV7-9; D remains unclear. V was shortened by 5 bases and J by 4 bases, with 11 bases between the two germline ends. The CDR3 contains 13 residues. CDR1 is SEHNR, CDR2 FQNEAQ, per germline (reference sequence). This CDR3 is CASSLPPGETQYF. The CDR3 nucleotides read TGTGCCAGCAGCCTACCTCCGGGAGAGACCCAGTACTTC.

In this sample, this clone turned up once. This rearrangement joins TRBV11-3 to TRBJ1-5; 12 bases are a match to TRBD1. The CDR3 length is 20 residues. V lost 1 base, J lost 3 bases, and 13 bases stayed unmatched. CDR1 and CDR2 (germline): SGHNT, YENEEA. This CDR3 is CASSLGLGAGTGGFNQPQHF. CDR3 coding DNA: TGTGCCAGCAGCTTAGGGCTCGGCGCGGGGACAGGGGGCTTCAATCAGCCCCAGCATTTT.

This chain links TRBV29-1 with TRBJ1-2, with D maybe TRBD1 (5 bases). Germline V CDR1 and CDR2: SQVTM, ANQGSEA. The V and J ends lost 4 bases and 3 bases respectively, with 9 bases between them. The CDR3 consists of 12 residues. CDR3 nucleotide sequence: TGCAGCGTTGGAGGCAGGGACTATGGCTACACCTTC. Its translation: CSVGGRDYGYTF.

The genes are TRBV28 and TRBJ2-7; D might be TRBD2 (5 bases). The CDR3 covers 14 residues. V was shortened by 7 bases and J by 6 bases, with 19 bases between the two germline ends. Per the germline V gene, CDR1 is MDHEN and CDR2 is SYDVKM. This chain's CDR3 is CASIYRTASREQYF. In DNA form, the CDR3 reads TGTGCCAGCATATATCGGACTGCCTCCCGCGAGCAGTACTTC.

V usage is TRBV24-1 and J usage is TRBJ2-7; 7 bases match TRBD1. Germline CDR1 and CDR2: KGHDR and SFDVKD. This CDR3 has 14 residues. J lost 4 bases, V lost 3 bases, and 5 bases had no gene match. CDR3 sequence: CATSDADRAYEQYF. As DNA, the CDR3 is TGTGCCACCAGTGATGCCGACAGGGCTTACGAGCAGTACTTC.

CDR3 in DNA: TGTGCCAGCAGACGTTTGCCTACAGGGAGTGAGCAGTTCTTC. This sequence encodes CASRRLPTGSEQFF. The chain links TRBV3-1 (or the pseudogene TRBV3-2) to TRBJ2-1; possibly TRBD1 for D (6 bases). Trimming shortened V by 6 bases and J by 9 bases, and 18 bases separated the two germline ends. The CDR3 runs 14 residues. Looked up from germline, CDR1 is LGHDT and CDR2 is YNNKEL (reference sequence).

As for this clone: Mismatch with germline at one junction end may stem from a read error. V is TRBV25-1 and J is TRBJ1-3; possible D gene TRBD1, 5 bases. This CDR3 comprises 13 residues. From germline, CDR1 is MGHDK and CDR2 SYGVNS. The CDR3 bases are TGTGCCAGCAGCCCGGACGGGGGAAGCACCATATATTTT. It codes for CASSPDGGSTIYF.

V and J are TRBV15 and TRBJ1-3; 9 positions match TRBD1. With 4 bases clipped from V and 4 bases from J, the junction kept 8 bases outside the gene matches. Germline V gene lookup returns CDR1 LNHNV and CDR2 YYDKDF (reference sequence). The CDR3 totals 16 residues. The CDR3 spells CATSTGVGTGGNTIYF. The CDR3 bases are TGTGCCACCAGCACGGGGGTCGGGACAGGGGGAAACACCATATATTTT.

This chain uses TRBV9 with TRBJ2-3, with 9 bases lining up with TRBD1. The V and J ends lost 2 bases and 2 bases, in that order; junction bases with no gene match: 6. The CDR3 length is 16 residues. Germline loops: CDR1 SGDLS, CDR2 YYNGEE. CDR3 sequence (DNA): TGTGCCAGCAGCGTCTCCGGGACAGGGTTCACAGATACGCAGTATTTT. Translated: CASSVSGTGFTDTQYF.

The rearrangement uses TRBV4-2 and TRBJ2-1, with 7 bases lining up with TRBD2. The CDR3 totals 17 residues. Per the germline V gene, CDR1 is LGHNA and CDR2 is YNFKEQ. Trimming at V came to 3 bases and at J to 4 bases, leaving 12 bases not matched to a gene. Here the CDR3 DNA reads TGTGCCAGCAGCCATGGATTGGGGGGGATAGAATACAATGAGCAGTTCTTC. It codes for CASSHGLGGIEYNEQFF.

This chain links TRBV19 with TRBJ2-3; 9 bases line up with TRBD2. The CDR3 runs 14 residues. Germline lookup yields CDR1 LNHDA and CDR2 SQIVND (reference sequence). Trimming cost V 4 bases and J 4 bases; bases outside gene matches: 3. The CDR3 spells CASSSGGAADTQYF. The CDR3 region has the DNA TGTGCCAGTAGTAGCGGGGGGGCCGCAGATACGCAGTATTTT.

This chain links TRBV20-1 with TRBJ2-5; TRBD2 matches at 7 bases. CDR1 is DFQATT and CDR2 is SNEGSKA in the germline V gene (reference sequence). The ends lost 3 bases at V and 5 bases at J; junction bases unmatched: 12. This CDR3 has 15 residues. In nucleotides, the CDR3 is TGCAGTGCTAGTTGGTCCAGCGGGGTCTTCGAGACCCAGTACTTC. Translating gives CSASWSSGVFETQYF.

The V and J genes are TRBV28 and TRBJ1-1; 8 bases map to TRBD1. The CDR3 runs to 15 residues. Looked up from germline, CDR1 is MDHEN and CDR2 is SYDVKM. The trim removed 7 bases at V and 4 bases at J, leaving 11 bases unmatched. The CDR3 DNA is TGTGCCAGCACCCCCATCGGACAGGGCGGCACTGAAGCTTTCTTT. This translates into CASTPIGQGGTEAFF. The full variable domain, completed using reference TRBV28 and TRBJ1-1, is DVKVTQSSRYLVKRTGEKVFLECVQDMDHENMFWYRQDPGLGLRLIYFSYDVKMKEKGDIPEGYSVSREKKERFSLILESASTNQTSMYLCASTPIGQGGTEAFFGQGTRLTVV.

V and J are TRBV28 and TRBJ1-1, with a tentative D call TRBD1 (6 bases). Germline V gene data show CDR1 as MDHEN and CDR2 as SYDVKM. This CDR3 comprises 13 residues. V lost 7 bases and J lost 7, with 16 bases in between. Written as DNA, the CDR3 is TGTGCCAGCACCAATCCGGGGGGCCGTGAAGCTTTCTTT. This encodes CASTNPGGREAFF.

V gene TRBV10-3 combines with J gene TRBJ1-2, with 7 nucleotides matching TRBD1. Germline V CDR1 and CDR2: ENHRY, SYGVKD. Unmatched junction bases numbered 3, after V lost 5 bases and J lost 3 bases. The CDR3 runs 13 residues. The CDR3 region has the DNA TGTGCCATCAGTAGTACAGGGGACTATGGCTACACCTTC. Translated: CAISSTGDYGYTF.